Listed below are T cell receptor beta chains from one sample, sequenced in a study of T cells in Graves' hyperthyroidism and ophthalmopathy. TCRdb redid the calling of the multiplex PCR reads with MiXCR, one entry per CDR3 protein. The sample contains approximately 530,000 distinct CDR3 sequences, roughly 17% of which appear only once. Sequenced input: blood. These receptors all come from a young woman with Graves' hyperthyroidism. The CDR3 runs from the conserved cysteine through the conserved F or W. D genes are given only for firm matches. Rows may omit the clone size; those that give it use once, few, many or a size class.

cdr3_length,j_call,d_call,clone_size,v_call,cdr3_aa,cdr3_nt
12,TRBJ2-7,-,few,TRBV10-2,CASGGLSYEQYF,TGCGCCAGCGGAGGGCTAAGCTACGAGCAGTACTTC
15,TRBJ2-2,-,few,TRBV20-1,CSARILGGNTGELFF,TGCAGTGCTAGAATTTTAGGGGGTAACACCGGGGAGCTGTTTTTT
13,TRBJ1-1,-,many,TRBV2,CASSSSGLAEAFF,TGTGCCAGCAGTTCATCGGGGTTAGCTGAAGCTTTCTTT
18,TRBJ2-5,TRBD1,many,TRBV20-1,CSARALGGRGWWRETQYF,TGCAGTGCTAGAGCCCTGGGTGGCAGGGGGTGGTGGAGGGAGACCCAGTACTTC
15,TRBJ2-7,TRBD1,few,TRBV9,CASSVFGQGANEQYF,TGTGCCAGCAGCGTCTTTGGACAGGGGGCGAACGAGCAGTACTTC
13,TRBJ2-4,TRBD1,-,TRBV6-1,CASRTGTENIQYF,TGTGCCAGCAGAACCGGGACAGAAAACATTCAGTACTTC
14,TRBJ2-5,-,many,TRBV3-1,CASSPETKLETQYF,TGTGCCAGCAGCCCTGAAACTAAGCTGGAGACCCAGTACTTC
16,TRBJ1-5,-,-,TRBV20-1,CSAARDPLHSNQPQHF,TGCAGTGCGGCCAGGGATCCCCTCCATAGCAATCAGCCCCAGCATTTT
15,TRBJ2-7,-,-,TRBV4-1,CASSQSRGSSYEQYF,TGCGCCAGCAGCCAATCCAGGGGTAGTTCCTACGAGCAGTACTTC
16,TRBJ2-7,TRBD1,-,TRBV4-1,CASSQEPGQGRYEQYF,TGCGCCAGCAGCCAAGAACCGGGACAGGGCCGTTACGAGCAGTACTTC
16,TRBJ2-2,-,many,TRBV20-1,CSARATGIRLGGELFF,TGCAGTGCTAGAGCTACAGGGATTAGGTTGGGCGGGGAGCTGTTTTTT
14,TRBJ2-7,TRBD2,-,TRBV20-1,CSVVSGGLTYEQYF,TGCAGTGTAGTTAGCGGGGGACTCACATACGAGCAGTACTTC
13,TRBJ1-2,-,many,TRBV2,CASSDQGHYGYTF,TGTGCCAGCAGTGACCAGGGGCACTATGGCTACACCTTC
18,TRBJ2-1,TRBD2,many,TRBV13,CASSSAPLAGGPVDEQFF,TGTGCCAGCAGCTCCGCCCCTCTAGCGGGAGGGCCAGTTGATGAGCAGTTCTTC
14,TRBJ1-5,-,few,TRBV19,CASSYRDRNQPQHF,TGTGCCAGTTCCTACAGGGATCGGAATCAGCCCCAGCATTTT
13,TRBJ2-7,-,few,TRBV10-3,CAISERRPYEQYF,TGTGCCATCAGTGAGCGCAGGCCCTACGAGCAGTACTTC
13,TRBJ2-5,-,many,TRBV7-8,CASSFRIQETQYF,TGTGCCAGCAGCTTTCGGATCCAAGAGACCCAGTACTTC
14,TRBJ1-2,-,-,TRBV6-5,CASSYSTTGYGYTF,TGTGCCAGCAGTTACTCAACGACAGGCTATGGCTACACCTTC
16,TRBJ2-3,-,many,TRBV7-2,CASSLAPVTSTDTQYF,TGTGCCAGCAGCCTCGCCCCGGTTACTAGCACAGATACGCAGTATTTT
15,TRBJ2-1,TRBD2,many,TRBV2,CASLGLAGLYNEQFF,TGTGCCAGCCTGGGACTAGCGGGACTGTACAATGAGCAGTTCTTC
14,TRBJ1-1,TRBD1,-,TRBV6-5,CASRWGQMNTEALF,TGTGCCAGCCGTTGGGGACAGATGAACACTGAAGCTCTCTTT
14,TRBJ1-2,-,-,TRBV10-3,CAISEKDINYGYTF,TGTGCCATCAGTGAAAAGGACATTAACTATGGCTACACCTTC
15,TRBJ2-1,TRBD2,many,TRBV20-1,CSASPTSGDLNEQFF,TGCAGTGCTAGTCCGACTAGCGGGGATCTCAATGAGCAGTTCTTC
13,TRBJ1-5,TRBD1,-,TRBV6-1,CASRTGEIQPQHF,TGTGCCAGCAGAACAGGGGAGATTCAGCCCCAGCATTTT
13,TRBJ2-1,TRBD1,-,TRBV20-1,CSATGGYYNEQFF,TGCAGTGCTACAGGGGGTTACTACAATGAGCAGTTCTTC
14,TRBJ2-7,-,-,TRBV30,CAWSVNRGGHEQYF,TGTGCCTGGAGTGTAAACAGGGGAGGACACGAGCAGTACTTC
14,TRBJ2-3,-,-,TRBV5-1,CASRPSTSTDTQYF,TGCGCCAGCAGACCTTCAACTAGCACAGATACGCAGTATTTT
16,TRBJ2-1,-,many,TRBV11-3,CASSSLGGVALNEQFF,TGTGCCAGCAGCTCCTTAGGCGGGGTGGCGCTCAATGAGCAGTTCTTC
13,TRBJ1-4,-,many,TRBV20-1,CSASRGNNEKLFF,TGCAGTGCTAGTCGGGGGAATAATGAAAAACTGTTTTTT
12,TRBJ2-1,TRBD2,few,TRBV15,CATSRSSGGTFF,TGTGCCACCAGCAGATCTAGCGGGGGGACCTTCTTC
16,TRBJ1-3,TRBD1,many,TRBV12-3/TRBV12-4,CASSFTGVIGGNTIYF,TGTGCCAGCAGTTTTACAGGGGTGATTGGGGGAAACACCATATATTTT
15,TRBJ2-4,-,-,TRBV27,CASSLTGIAKNIQYF,TGTGCCAGCAGTTTAACAGGGATAGCCAAAAACATTCAGTACTTC
12,TRBJ2-1,-,-,TRBV3-1,CASSLWTDEQFF,TGTGCCAGCAGCCTGTGGACGGATGAGCAGTTCTTC
16,TRBJ2-7,-,-,TRBV11-1,CASSSPFGEGSYEQYF,-
16,TRBJ2-2,TRBD1,few,TRBV20-1,CSARETRQGNTGELFF,TGCAGTGCTAGAGAGACCCGACAGGGGAACACCGGGGAGCTGTTTTTT
12,TRBJ2-5,-,-,TRBV24-1,CATRDGQETQYF,TGTGCCACCCGGGACGGCCAAGAGACCCAGTACTTC
12,TRBJ2-7,-,many,TRBV24-1,CATSPGSYEQYF,TGTGCCACCAGTCCAGGGTCCTACGAGCAGTACTTC
13,TRBJ2-7,-,many,TRBV5-1,CASRSTVEGEQYF,TGCGCCAGCAGGTCTACAGTCGAAGGCGAGCAGTACTTC
14,TRBJ2-1,-,-,TRBV5-6,CASRLDSGSPEQFF,TGTGCCAGCAGATTGGACTCCGGATCTCCCGAGCAGTTCTTC
13,TRBJ2-2,-,few,TRBV6-1,CASRGPVGGELFF,TGTGCCAGCAGGGGCCCCGTCGGCGGGGAGCTGTTTTTT
14,TRBJ2-5,-,many,TRBV7-2,CASSLVPGTETQYF,TGTGCCAGCAGCTTAGTTCCGGGAACGGAGACCCAGTACTTC
15,TRBJ1-1,-,few,TRBV7-6,CASSAGQWRDTEAFF,TGTGCCAGCAGCGCCGGACAATGGAGGGACACTGAAGCTTTCTTT
11,TRBJ2-3,-,many,TRBV2,CASSVKPTQYF,TGTGCCAGCAGTGTGAAACCTACGCAGTATTTT
16,TRBJ2-3,-,many,TRBV7-9,CASLTDRASSTDTQYF,TGTGCCAGCCTCACCGACAGAGCGTCTAGCACAGATACGCAGTATTTT
15,TRBJ2-7,TRBD2,few,TRBV30,CAWSGAGGLGYEQYF,TGTGCCTGGAGTGGAGCGGGAGGGCTCGGCTACGAGCAGTACTTC
13,TRBJ2-3,-,-,TRBV20-1,CSARWATEDTQYF,TGCAGTGCTAGATGGGCCACTGAAGATACGCAGTATTTT
17,TRBJ2-3,-,many,TRBV20-1,CSASDGETGSSTDTQYF,TGCAGTGCTTCTGACGGTGAAACAGGGTCTAGCACAGATACGCAGTATTTT
14,TRBJ1-6,-,few,TRBV7-2,CASSLASFPSPLHF,TGTGCCAGCAGCTTAGCGTCGTTCCCCTCACCCCTCCACTTT
17,TRBJ2-3,TRBD2,few,TRBV7-2,CASSLAKLAGGRDTQYF,TGTGCCAGCAGCTTAGCGAAGCTAGCGGGGGGCAGGGATACGCAGTATTTT